These 18 T cell receptor beta chains were sequenced from one sample in a study of T cells in Graves' hyperthyroidism and ophthalmopathy. TCR beta CDR3 region amplification was performed from RNA transcripts. Primed by the HTBI set, a first-round RT-PCR was run on the TCR CDR3. TCRdb reanalysed the multiplex PCR reads using MiXCR and keeps one entry per CDR3 protein. In the table there are over 250,000 distinct CDR3 sequences, about a sixth of which are singletons. The sample was blood. These receptors originate from a woman between 55 and 75 years old with Graves' ophthalmopathy.

This clonotype was seen a handful of times. A junction boundary mismatches the germline segment, possibly from a read error. The chain has TRBV7-9 and TRBJ1-4; 9 positions agree with TRBD1. Germline loops: CDR1 SEHNR, CDR2 FQNEAQ (reference sequence). There are 14 residues in the CDR3. CDR3 DNA sequence: TGTGCCAGCAGCCGACAGGGGGTTGGTGAAAAACTGGTTTTT. This translates into CASSRQGVGEKLVF.

A note on this clonotype: Being one base from a much bigger clone, this may be a read error. The chain combines TRBV20-1 with TRBJ1-1, with a possible D match to TRBD1 (5 bases). Looked up from germline, CDR1 is DFQATT and CDR2 is SNEGSKA (reference sequence). The CDR3 consists of 18 residues. The V gene lost 8 bases and the J gene lost 1 base, with 29 bases spanning the gap. The CDR3 nucleotides are TGCAGTACAAACGCTAGGAGGACACCTATCATGTGGAACACTGAAGCTTTCTTT. This encodes CSTNARRTPIMWNTEAFF.

Only a few counts were recorded for this clonotype. The rearrangement uses TRBV24-1 and TRBJ1-2, with unresolved D. Germline-derived CDR1 and CDR2 are KGHDR and SFDVKD. Between the trimmed V and J ends, which lost 2 bases and 4 bases, there was a span of 4 bases. The CDR3 has 12 amino acids. The CDR3, as DNA: TGTGCCACCAGTGATTCAGGCTATGGCTACACCTTC. It specifies CATSDSGYGYTF.

The chain uses TRBV5-5 and TRBJ1-2; D is ambiguous. V lost 4 bases and J 8 bases, leaving 15 bases between the germline ends. Germline V CDR1 and CDR2: SGHKS, YYEKEE (reference sequence). The CDR3 extends over 13 amino acids. CDR3 sequence: CASSLVLFGGYTF. The DNA for the CDR3 is TGTGCCAGCAGCCTGGTCCTCTTTGGGGGCTACACCTTC.

This chain connects TRBV2 to TRBJ1-1, with D maybe TRBD1 (5 bases). V lost 11 bases and J lost 0, with 13 bases in between. Germline-derived CDR1 and CDR2 are SNHLY and FYNNEI. This CDR3 contains 13 residues. The CDR3: CAGAKTVNTEAFF. The DNA for the CDR3 is TGTGCCGGTGCTAAGACAGTGAACACTGAAGCTTTCTTT.

The chain has TRBV7-9 and TRBJ1-1; 8 bases match TRBD1. The CDR3 sequence is 14 residues long. Germline CDR1 and CDR2: SEHNR and FQNEAQ (reference sequence). Trimming cost V 4 bases and J 5 bases; bases outside gene matches: 6. The CDR3 nucleotides are TGTGCCAGCAGCTGGGAACAGGGGGGGACTGAAGCTTTCTTT. Its translation: CASSWEQGGTEAFF.

This clonotype showed up many times. J is TRBJ2-1 and V is TRBV7-6, with 9 bases that match TRBD1. Per the germline V gene, CDR1 is SGHVS and CDR2 is FNYEAQ. Losses at the gene ends were 5 bases for V and 2 bases for J; bases not matched to a gene: 4. CDR3 length: 15 amino acids. The CDR3 region is CASSPGQGPYNEQFF. For the CDR3, the DNA is TGTGCCAGCAGCCCGGGACAGGGACCCTACAATGAGCAGTTCTTC.

In this sample, this clonotype turned up many times. V gene TRBV7-2 combines with J gene TRBJ2-1, with D unresolved. Germline assignment: CDR1 SGHTA and CDR2 FQGNSA. V lost 4 bases, J lost 6 bases, and 10 bases lay in between. The CDR3 is 13 amino acids. For the CDR3, the DNA is TGTGCCAGCAGCTCAGGCTGGATCAATGAGCAGTTCTTC. Protein sequence: CASSSGWINEQFF.

This clonotype has at least ten counts. The chain employs TRBV20-1 and TRBJ1-1; a weak D match, TRBD1 (6 bases). Germline V gives CDR1 DFQATT, CDR2 SNEGSKA (reference sequence). The CDR3 spans 12 residues. V was trimmed by 3 bases and J by 6 bases, leaving 11 bases between them. Here the CDR3 reads CSASRGGAEAFF. As DNA, the CDR3 is TGCAGTGCTAGTCGGGGGGGCGCTGAAGCTTTCTTT.

Comments on this clonotype: Relative to the germline gene, one junction end is altered; a read error may explain this. The chain has TRBV7-3 and TRBJ2-1, with 7 positions matching TRBD2. This CDR3 contains 15 residues. CDR1 SGHTA and CDR2 FQGTGA come from the germline V gene. The CDR3 spells CANSPLASGYNEQFF. The CDR3 region has the DNA TGTGCCAACAGCCCCCTGGCTAGCGGCTACAATGAGCAGTTCTTC.

At least ten counts were recorded for this clonotype. J is TRBJ1-3 and V is TRBV27; D gene ambiguous. The CDR3 runs 15 residues. Germline CDR1 is MNHEY and CDR2 is SMNVEV (reference sequence). Trimming took off 1 base at V and 0 bases at J, with 7 bases between the two ends. The CDR3 region has the DNA TGTGCCAGCAGTTTATACGGGTACTCTGGAAACACCATATATTTT. It encodes CASSLYGYSGNTIYF.

This clonotype was seen a handful of times. The chain has TRBV30 and TRBJ1-2; D uncertain. CDR1 is GTSNPN, CDR2 SVGIG, per germline (reference sequence). V shed 2 bases and J shed 6 bases, with 10 bases lying between them. CDR3 length: 12 residues. In DNA form, the CDR3 reads TGTGCCTGGAGTTCCCGGACTCATGGCTACACCTTC. Translation gives CAWSSRTHGYTF.

This clonotype was detected many times. The rearrangement joins TRBV20-1 to TRBJ2-6, with D perhaps matching TRBD1 (6 bases). The V and J ends lost 5 bases and 2 bases respectively, with 10 bases between them. The CDR3 sequence is 14 residues long. Germline assignment: CDR1 DFQATT and CDR2 SNEGSKA (reference sequence). CDR3 sequence: CSAQGGAGANVLTF. The CDR3 DNA sequence: TGCAGTGCTCAAGGGGGTGCTGGGGCCAACGTCCTGACTTTC.

This clonotype was detected many times. CDR3 amino acids: CASSQGQGQETQYF. CDR3 nucleotides: TGTGCCAGCTCCCAAGGACAGGGTCAAGAGACCCAGTACTTC. The chain employs TRBV18 and TRBJ2-5; the match to TRBD1 covers 8 bases. With 6 bases clipped from V and 2 bases from J, the junction kept 5 bases outside the gene matches. From germline, CDR1 is KGHSH and CDR2 LQKENI. The CDR3 is made up of 14 amino acids.

This clonotype has only one observation. Relative to the germline gene, one junction end is altered; a read error may explain this. The V and J genes are TRBV29-1 and TRBJ2-3; D not certain. Germline CDR1 reads SQVTM; CDR2 reads ANQGSEA. CDR3 length: 15 residues. CDR3: CSVEDPQTSTDAQYF. As DNA, the CDR3 is TGCAGCGTTGAAGATCCCCAGACCAGCACAGATGCGCAGTATTTT.

This clonotype came up many times. The chain joins TRBV4-3 to TRBJ1-2; maybe TRBD1 (6 bases). V was shortened by 0 bases and J by 3 bases, with 14 bases between the two germline ends. The CDR3 covers 16 residues. The germline V gene has CDR1 LGHNA and CDR2 YSLEER. Written as DNA, the CDR3 is TGCGCCAGCAGCCAAGATCCGGTCAGGGGCTACTATGGCTACACCTTC. It specifies CASSQDPVRGYYGYTF.

This clonotype occurred many times. This chain connects TRBV12-3 or TRBV12-4 to TRBJ2-1; D call uncertain. The V end lost 3 bases, the J end lost 10 bases, and 7 bases lay between the germline ends. The CDR3 has 11 amino acids. CDR3 in amino acids: CASSFFWEQFF. The CDR3 DNA is TGTGCCAGCAGTTTTTTTTGGGAGCAGTTCTTC.

A few counts support this clonotype. The chain recombines TRBV29-1 with TRBJ1-1; perhaps TRBD1 as D (5 bases). CDR3 length equals 13 residues. The ends were cut back, 4 bases at V and 4 bases at J, with 13 bases in the middle. Germline-derived CDR1 and CDR2 are SQVTM and ANQGSEA. As DNA, the CDR3 is TGCAGCGTTGTGTCGCAGGGCGGCACTGAAGCTTTCTTT. Its translation: CSVVSQGGTEAFF.